This T cell receptor (beta chain) was profiled in a study of cytomegalovirus exposure and HLA in healthy donors. Study-wide points: In a later analysis, CMV-associated beta chains were mostly HLA-associated, it appeared. Most TCR sequences proved rare, with some public TCRs found in many donors. It emerged from a later analysis that several of the most significant clusters appeared to be linked to common viral pathogens. V- and J-gene trimming in TCR beta was tied to a missense DCLRE1C variant by an analysis performed later.

It was with 60 Vbeta and 13 Jbeta primers that the PCR ran. TCRdb's copy holds only in-frame clones and misses some; the assay was immunoSEQ multiplex PCR. The profile shows about 180,000 clones, about 78% of them singletons. The germline gives CDR1 SEHNR, CDR2 FQNEAQ (reference sequence). This CDR3 spans 13 amino acids. V was cut by 5 bases and J by 2 bases, with 10 bases left in between. To note about this clone: Its antigen is undetermined.

The sample was PBMCs. The gene calls are TRBV7-9 and TRBJ2-7, with D perhaps matching TRBD2 (5 bases). The receptor comes from a man aged 35 to 55 in good health and CMV-seronegative. The CDR3 nucleotides are TGTGCCAGCAGCCCGGACGGGGCCTACGAGCAGTACTTC. It yields the protein CASSPDGAYEQYF.